A selection of T cell receptor beta chains follows, all from one sample in a study of T cell changes during pregnancy in multiple sclerosis. The method was immunoSEQ multiplex PCR; TCRdb's version includes in-frame clones alone and lacks a portion of them. In the table there are about 50,000 clones, 92% of which are singletons. The sequenced sample was CD4+ T cells from peripheral blood mononuclear cells, obtained after pregnancy. The receptors derive from a female donor with multiple sclerosis, enrolled in a pregnancy study. The CDR3 runs from the conserved cysteine through the conserved F or W. Part of the rows lack a size; the others show once, few, many or a class for expanded clones.

TRBV7-9	once	TRBJ2-1	CASSLLYEQFF
TRBV7-2	once	TRBJ2-1	CASSPRTRLAENEFF
TRBV6-6	NA	TRBJ1-1	CASSEVGFENTEAFF
TRBV11-3	medium-sized	TRBJ2-1	CASSLGAGGGNEQFF
TRBV4-3	NA	TRBJ2-7	CASSQGLRTSGNEQYF
TRBV6-5	once	TRBJ2-7	CASSYMGQGSVQYF
TRBV7-2	NA	TRBJ2-7	CASSLGQGPPTEQYF
TRBV6-1	NA	TRBJ2-1	CARSRGSNEQFF
TRBV18	NA	TRBJ1-4	CASSPRQGYSTNEKLFF
TRBV11-2	NA	TRBJ2-1	CASSLASGSFSYNEQFF
TRBV13	NA	TRBJ2-1	CASSLDRTSGRNEQFF
TRBV29-1	NA	TRBJ2-2	CSVADTGELFF
TRBV7-2	NA	TRBJ2-2	CASSRTGTSGTNTGELFF
TRBV19	NA	TRBJ2-7	CASSAQGPYEQYF
TRBV9	NA	TRBJ2-7	CASSVQDLTKQYF
TRBV2	NA	TRBJ1-2	CASKDRGWYGYTF
TRBV6-6	NA	TRBJ2-3	CASSYAAGGPDTQYF
TRBV6-1	once	TRBJ2-1	CASSEAFLAGAYNEQFF
TRBV15	NA	TRBJ2-3	CATSRDVGVTDTQYF
TRBV7-2	NA	TRBJ2-5	CASRVTGAQETQYF
TRBV11-3	NA	TRBJ2-1	CASSLVLAGTYNEQFF
TRBV27	NA	TRBJ2-3	CASSPDILYTDTQYF
TRBV7-9	NA	TRBJ2-5	CASSSDWGGRQYF
TRBV11-3	once	TRBJ2-1	CASSRTGTYSYNEQFF
TRBV2	NA	TRBJ2-1	CASSDLGLAREQFF
TRBV28	NA	TRBJ1-4	CASSLSGTGSEKLFF
TRBV10-3	NA	TRBJ2-1	CAISESQLATYNEQFF